The subject of this entry is one T cell receptor (beta chain). The study assigned cohorts using participant-reported clinical history. Each recovered donor of Cohort 3 presented with two negative PCRs, clearance, or symptom resolution. Germline assignment: CDR1 MNHEY and CDR2 SMNVEV (reference sequence). Deletions cut 5 bases from V and 2 bases from J, with 12 bases between. The length of the CDR3 is 15 residues. The data derive from a study of blood T cell repertoires in COVID-19. Study-level information: Acute and convalescent COVID-19 specimens originated in the United States, Italy and Spain.

As handled by the study authors: Quantification of nucleated cells was approximated via reference gene primer amplification. The repertoire was sequenced with immunoSEQ multiplex PCR; TCRdb's copy has only in-frame clones and lacks some. D and trimming were read from the DNA, whereas the V and J calls and clone size are those reported in that table. In the table there are 190,000 or so clones, 75% to 85% of which are singletons. The TCR sequence derives from a man aged 35-49 years who had recovered from COVID-19. The sample comprised PBMCs or T cells enriched from blood (not recorded which). The chain uses TRBV27 and TRBJ1-4; D is perhaps TRBD1 (6 bases). CDR3 region: CASSPHRATNEKLFF. CDR3 DNA: TGTGCCAGCAGTCCTCACAGGGCTACTAATGAAAAACTGTTTTTT.